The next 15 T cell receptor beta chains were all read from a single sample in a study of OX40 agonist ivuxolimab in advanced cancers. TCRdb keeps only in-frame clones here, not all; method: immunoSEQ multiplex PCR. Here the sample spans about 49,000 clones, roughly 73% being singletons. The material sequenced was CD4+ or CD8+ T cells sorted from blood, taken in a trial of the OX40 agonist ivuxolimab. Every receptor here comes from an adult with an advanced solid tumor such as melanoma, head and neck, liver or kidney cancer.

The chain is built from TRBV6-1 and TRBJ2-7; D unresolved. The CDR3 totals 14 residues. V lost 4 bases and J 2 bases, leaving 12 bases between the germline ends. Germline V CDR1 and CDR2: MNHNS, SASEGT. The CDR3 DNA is TGTGCCAGCAGTGCCCGTGGGTCCGCCTACGAGCAGTACTTC. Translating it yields CASSARGSAYEQYF.

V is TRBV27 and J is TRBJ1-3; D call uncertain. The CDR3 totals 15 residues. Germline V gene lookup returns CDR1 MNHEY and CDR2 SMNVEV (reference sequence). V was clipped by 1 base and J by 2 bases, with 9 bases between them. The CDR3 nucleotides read TGTGCCAGCAGTTTATTTGTAGCTCCTGGAAACACCATATATTTT. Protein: CASSLFVAPGNTIYF.

For the CDR3, the DNA is TGTGCCAGCAGCTTAATGGGAGCGACAGCAGATACGCAGTATTTT. Translating it yields CASSLMGATADTQYF. The chain carries TRBV7-2 and TRBJ2-3, with D possibly being TRBD1 or TRBD2 (5 bases each). Trimming shortened V by 2 bases and J by 4 bases, and 13 bases separated the two germline ends. The V gene's germline CDR1 is SGHTA and CDR2 FQGNSA. The CDR3 has 15 amino acids.

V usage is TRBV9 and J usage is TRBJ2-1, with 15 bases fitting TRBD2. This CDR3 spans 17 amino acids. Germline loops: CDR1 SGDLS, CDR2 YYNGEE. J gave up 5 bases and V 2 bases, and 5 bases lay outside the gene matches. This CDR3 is CASSVGLAGGPDNEQFF. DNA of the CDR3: TGTGCCAGCAGCGTCGGACTAGCGGGGGGGCCCGACAATGAGCAGTTCTTC. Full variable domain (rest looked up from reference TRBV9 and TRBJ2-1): DSGVTQTPKHLITATGQRVTLRCSPRSGDLSVYWYQQSLDQGLQFLIQYYNGEERAKGNILERFSAQQFPDLHSELNLSSLELGDSALYFCASSVGLAGGPDNEQFFGPGTRLTVL.

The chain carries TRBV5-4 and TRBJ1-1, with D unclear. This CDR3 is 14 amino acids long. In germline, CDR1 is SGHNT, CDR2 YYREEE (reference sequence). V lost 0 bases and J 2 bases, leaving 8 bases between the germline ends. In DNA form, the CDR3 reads TGTGCCAGCAGCTTGGTAGGCGCTAACACTGAAGCTTTCTTT. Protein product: CASSLVGANTEAFF.

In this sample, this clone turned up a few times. The CDR3 DNA is TGCAGTGCTAGTAACCCTAGTGGCTACACCTTC. Translation: CSASNPSGYTF. V usage is TRBV20-1 and J usage is TRBJ1-2; D not certain. The germline CDR1 and CDR2 sequences are DFQATT and SNEGSKA (reference sequence). The ends were cut back, 3 bases at V and 7 bases at J, with 9 bases in the middle. CDR3 length: 11 amino acids.

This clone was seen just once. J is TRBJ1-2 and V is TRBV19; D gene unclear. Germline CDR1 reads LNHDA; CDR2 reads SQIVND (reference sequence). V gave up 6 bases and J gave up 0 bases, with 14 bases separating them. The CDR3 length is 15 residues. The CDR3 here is CASRETAAANYGYTF. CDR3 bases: TGTGCCAGTAGAGAAACGGCAGCAGCTAACTATGGCTACACCTTC.

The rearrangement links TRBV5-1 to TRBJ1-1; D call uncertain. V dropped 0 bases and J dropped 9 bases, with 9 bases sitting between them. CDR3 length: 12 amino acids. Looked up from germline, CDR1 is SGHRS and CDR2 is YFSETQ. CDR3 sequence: CASSLGGSKAFF. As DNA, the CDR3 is TGCGCCAGCAGCTTGGGCGGATCGAAAGCTTTCTTT.

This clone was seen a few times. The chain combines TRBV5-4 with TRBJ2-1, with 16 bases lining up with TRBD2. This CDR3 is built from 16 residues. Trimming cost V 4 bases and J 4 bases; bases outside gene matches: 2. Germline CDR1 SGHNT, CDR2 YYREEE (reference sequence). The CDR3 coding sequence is TGTGCCAGCAGCCCGGGACTAGCGGGGGGGTACAATGAGCAGTTCTTC. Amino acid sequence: CASSPGLAGGYNEQFF.

The CDR3 reads CSVHRDSSYNEQFF. The CDR3 DNA sequence: TGCAGCGTTCACCGGGACAGCTCCTACAATGAGCAGTTCTTC. The genes are TRBV29-1 and TRBJ2-1, with TRBD1 matching 7 bases. Germline CDR1 SQVTM, CDR2 ANQGSEA. The CDR3 covers 14 residues. The V segment lost 5 bases and the J segment 0 bases; nucleotides outside the gene matches: 4.

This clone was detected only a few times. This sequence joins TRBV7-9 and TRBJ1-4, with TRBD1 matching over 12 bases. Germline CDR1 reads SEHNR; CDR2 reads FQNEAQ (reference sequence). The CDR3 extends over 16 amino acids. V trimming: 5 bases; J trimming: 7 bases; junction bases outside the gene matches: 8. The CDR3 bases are TGTGCCAGCAGCCGGGACAGGGGGCGTTTGGGTGAAAAACTGTTTTTT. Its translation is CASSRDRGRLGEKLFF.

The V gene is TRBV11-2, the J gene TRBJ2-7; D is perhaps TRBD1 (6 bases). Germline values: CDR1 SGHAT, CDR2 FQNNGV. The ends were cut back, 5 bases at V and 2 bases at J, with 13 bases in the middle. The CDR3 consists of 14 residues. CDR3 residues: CASSLQTGPYEQYF. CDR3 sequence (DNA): TGTGCCAGCAGCCTCCAGACAGGCCCCTACGAGCAGTACTTC.

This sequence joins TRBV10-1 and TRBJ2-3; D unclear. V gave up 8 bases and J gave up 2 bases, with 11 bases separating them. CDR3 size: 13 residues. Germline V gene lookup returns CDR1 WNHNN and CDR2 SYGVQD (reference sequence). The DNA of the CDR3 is TGCGCCAGCCCTGGTACGTACACAGATACGCAGTATTTT. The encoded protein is CASPGTYTDTQYF.

The CDR3 sequence is CASSRTGKETQYF. The CDR3 nucleotides are TGTGCCAGCAGCCGGACAGGGAAAGAGACCCAGTACTTC. The chain recombines TRBV6-5 with TRBJ2-5, with TRBD1 matching over 8 bases. The V and J ends lost 6 bases and 3 bases, in that order; junction bases with no gene match: 3. The CDR3 runs to 13 residues. CDR1 is MNHEY, CDR2 SVGAGI, per germline.

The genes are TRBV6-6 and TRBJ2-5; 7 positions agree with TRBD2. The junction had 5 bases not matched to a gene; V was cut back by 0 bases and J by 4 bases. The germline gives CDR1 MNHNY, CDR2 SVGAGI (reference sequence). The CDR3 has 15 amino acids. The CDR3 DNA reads TGTGCCAGCAGTTACTCAGCGCCGGGGGGAGAGACCCAGTACTTC. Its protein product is CASSYSAPGGETQYF.